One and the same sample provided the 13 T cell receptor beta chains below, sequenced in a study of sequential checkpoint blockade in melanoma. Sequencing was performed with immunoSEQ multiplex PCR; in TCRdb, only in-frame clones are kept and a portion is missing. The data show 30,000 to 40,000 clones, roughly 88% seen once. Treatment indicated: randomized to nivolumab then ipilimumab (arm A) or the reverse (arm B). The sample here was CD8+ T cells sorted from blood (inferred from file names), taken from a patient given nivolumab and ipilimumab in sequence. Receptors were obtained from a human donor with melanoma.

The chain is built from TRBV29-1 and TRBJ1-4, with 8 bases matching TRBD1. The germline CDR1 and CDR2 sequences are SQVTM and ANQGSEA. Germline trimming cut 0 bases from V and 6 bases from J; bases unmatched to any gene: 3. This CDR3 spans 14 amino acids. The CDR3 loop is CSVEEPGGYEKLFF. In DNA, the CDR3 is TGCAGCGTTGAAGAGCCAGGGGGCTATGAAAAACTGTTTTTT.

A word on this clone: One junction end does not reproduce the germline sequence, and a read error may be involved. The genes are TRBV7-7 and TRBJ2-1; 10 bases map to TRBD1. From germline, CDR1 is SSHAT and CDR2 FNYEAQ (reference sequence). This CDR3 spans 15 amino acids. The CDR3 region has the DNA TGTGCTAGCAGCTTAGGGACAGGGGAAGTTGATGAGCAGTTCTTC. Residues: CASSLGTGEVDEQFF.

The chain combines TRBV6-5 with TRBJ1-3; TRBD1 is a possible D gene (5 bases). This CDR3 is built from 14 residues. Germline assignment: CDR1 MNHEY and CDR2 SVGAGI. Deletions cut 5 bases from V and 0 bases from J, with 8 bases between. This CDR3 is CASSLGASGNTIYF. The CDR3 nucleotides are TGTGCCAGCAGTCTAGGGGCCTCTGGAAACACCATATATTTT.

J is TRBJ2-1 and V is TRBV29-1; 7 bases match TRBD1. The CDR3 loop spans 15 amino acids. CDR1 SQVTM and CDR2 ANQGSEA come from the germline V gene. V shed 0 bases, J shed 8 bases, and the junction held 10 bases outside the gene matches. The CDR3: CSVEDPTGVRDEQFF. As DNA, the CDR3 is TGCAGCGTTGAAGACCCTACAGGGGTAAGGGATGAGCAGTTCTTC.

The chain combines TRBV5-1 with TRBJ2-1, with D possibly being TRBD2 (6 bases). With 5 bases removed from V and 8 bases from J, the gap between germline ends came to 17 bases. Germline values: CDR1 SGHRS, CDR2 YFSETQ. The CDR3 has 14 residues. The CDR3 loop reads CASRSVGGLYEQFF. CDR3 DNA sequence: TGCGCCAGCAGGTCCGTGGGAGGCCTTTATGAGCAGTTCTTC.

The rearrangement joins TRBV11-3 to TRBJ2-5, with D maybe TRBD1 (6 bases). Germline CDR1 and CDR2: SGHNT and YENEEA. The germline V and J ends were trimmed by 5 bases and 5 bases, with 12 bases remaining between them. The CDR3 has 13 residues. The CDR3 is CASSRGHGETQYF. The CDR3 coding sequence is TGTGCCAGCAGCCGGGGACACGGGGAGACCCAGTACTTC.

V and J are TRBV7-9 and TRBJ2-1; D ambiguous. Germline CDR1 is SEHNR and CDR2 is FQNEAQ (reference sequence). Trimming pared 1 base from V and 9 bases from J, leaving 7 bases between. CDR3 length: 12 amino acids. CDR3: CASSLGPSEQFF. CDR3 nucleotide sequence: TGTGCCAGCAGCTTAGGACCTAGTGAGCAGTTCTTC.

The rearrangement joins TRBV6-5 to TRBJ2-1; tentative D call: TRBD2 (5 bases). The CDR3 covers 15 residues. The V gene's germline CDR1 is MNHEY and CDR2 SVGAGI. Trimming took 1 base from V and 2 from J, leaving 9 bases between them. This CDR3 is CASSYFGAAYNEQFF. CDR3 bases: TGTGCCAGCAGTTACTTTGGAGCGGCCTACAATGAGCAGTTCTTC.

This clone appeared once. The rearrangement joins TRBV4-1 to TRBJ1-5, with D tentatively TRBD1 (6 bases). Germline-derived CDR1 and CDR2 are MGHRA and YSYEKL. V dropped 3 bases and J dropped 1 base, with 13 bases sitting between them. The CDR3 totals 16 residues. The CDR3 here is CASSHQGTKSNQPQHF. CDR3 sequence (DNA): TGCGCCAGCAGCCACCAGGGGACAAAGAGCAATCAGCCCCAGCATTTT.

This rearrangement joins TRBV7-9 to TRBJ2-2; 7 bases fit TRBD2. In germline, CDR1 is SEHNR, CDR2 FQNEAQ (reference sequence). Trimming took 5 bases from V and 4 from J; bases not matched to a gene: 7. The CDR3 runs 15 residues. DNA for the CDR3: TGTGCCAGCAGCCAGCGGGGCGCGGGCACCGGGGAGCTGTTTTTT. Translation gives CASSQRGAGTGELFF.

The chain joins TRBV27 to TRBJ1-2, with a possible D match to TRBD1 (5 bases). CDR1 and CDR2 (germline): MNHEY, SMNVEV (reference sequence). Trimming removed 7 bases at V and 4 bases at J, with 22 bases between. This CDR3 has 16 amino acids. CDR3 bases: TGTGCCAGCATACCTGCCAGGGTGGTTTTCGTCTATGGCTACACCTTC. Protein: CASIPARVVFVYGYTF.

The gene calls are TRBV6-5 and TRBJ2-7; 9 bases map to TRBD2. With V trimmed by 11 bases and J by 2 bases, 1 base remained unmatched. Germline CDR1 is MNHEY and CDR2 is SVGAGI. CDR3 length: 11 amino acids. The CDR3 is CAAGGAYEQYV. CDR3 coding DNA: TGTGCCGCGGGAGGGGCCTACGAGCAGTACGTC.

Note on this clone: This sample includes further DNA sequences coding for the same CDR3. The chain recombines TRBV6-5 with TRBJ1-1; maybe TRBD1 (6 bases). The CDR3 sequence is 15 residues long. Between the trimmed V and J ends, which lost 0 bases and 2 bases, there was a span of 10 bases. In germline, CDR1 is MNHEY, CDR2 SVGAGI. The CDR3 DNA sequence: TGTGCCAGCAGTTACTCGCCGGGGGGCAACACTGAAGCTTTCTTT. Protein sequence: CASSYSPGGNTEAFF.